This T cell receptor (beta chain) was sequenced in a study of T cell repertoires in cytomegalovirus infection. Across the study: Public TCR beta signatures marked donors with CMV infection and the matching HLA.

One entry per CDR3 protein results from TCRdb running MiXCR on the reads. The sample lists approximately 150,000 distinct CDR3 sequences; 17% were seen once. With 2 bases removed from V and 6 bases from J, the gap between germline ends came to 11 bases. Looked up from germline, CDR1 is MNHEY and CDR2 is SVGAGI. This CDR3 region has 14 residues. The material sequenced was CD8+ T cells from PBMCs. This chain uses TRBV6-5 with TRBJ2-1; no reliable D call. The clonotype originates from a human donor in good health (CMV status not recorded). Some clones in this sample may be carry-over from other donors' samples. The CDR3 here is CASSYASWLNEQFF. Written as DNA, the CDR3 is TGTGCCAGCAGTTACGCGAGCTGGCTCAATGAGCAGTTCTTC.